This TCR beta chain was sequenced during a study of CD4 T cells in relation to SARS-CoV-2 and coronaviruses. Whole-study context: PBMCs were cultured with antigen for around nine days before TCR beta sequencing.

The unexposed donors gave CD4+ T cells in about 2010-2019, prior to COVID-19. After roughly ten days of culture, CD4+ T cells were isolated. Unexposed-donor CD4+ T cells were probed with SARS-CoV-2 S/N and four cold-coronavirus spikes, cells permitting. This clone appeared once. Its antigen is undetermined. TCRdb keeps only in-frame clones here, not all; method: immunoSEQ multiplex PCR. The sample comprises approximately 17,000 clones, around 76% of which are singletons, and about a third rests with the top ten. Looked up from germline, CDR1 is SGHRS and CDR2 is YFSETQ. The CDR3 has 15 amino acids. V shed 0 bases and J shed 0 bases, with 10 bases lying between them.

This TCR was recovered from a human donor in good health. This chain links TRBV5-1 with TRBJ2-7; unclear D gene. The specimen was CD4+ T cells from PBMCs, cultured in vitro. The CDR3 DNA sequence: TGCGCCAGCAGCTTGGGTTACCAGAGCTCCTACGAGCAGTACTTC. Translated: CASSLGYQSSYEQYF.